This TCR beta chain was found in a study of blood T cell repertoires in COVID-19. For the study at large: Whether acute or convalescent, the COVID-19 samples came from the United States, Italy and Spain. In each case, the material was cDNA or gDNA derived from T cells, B-cell-depleted T cells, or PBMCs.

Authors' processing steps: For nucleated cells, counts were estimated from reference gene primer amplification. TCRdb's table, derived via immunoSEQ multiplex PCR, lists solely in-frame clones and lacks some. Clonal size and the V and J genes are those of that table, whereas D and trimming came from the DNA. The table includes under 80,000 clones, 70% to 80% detected once. In its sample, this clone was seen a few times. V gave up 5 bases and J gave up 0 bases; unmatched junction bases: 5. The CDR3 contains 16 residues. CDR1 and CDR2 (germline): SSHAT, FNYEAQ (reference sequence). Sequencing was carried out using peripheral blood. The V call is TRBV7-7, the J call TRBJ2-1; TRBD2 matches 9 bases. This clonotype originated in a human donor in a cohort sampled during active COVID-19. CDR3 in DNA: TGTGCCAGCAGCCCCGGACTAGCGTACTCCTACAATGAGCAGTTCTTC. Its protein product is CASSPGLAYSYNEQFF.